This TCR beta chain emerged from a study of blood T cell repertoires in COVID-19. The wider study: COVID-19 samples from acute and convalescent phases originated in the United States, Italy and Spain.

V dropped 8 bases and J dropped 5 bases, with 15 bases sitting between them. The V gene's germline CDR1 is MNHNY and CDR2 SVGAGI (reference sequence). The CDR3 runs 13 residues. Sequenced by immunoSEQ multiplex PCR; TCRdb stores in-frame clones only, minus some. This table has under 150,000 clones, more than 75% appearing once. The source is a woman in her 50s who had recovered from COVID-19. The chain recombines TRBV6-6 with TRBJ1-2, with D possibly being TRBD1 (6 bases). The sequencing input was peripheral blood. CDR3 in amino acids: CASGRQDRYGYTF. The CDR3 coding sequence is TGTGCCAGCGGAAGACAGGACCGATATGGCTACACCTTC.